This entry lists 21 T cell receptor beta chains sequenced from one sample in a study of T cells in Graves' hyperthyroidism and ophthalmopathy (dated by TCRdb to about 2019). Library method: multiplex PCR. The sequencer listed for this sample is Illumina HiSeq 2000. TCR beta CDR3 regions were amplified from RNA transcripts. A first-round RT-PCR of the TCR CDR3 used the HTBI primer set with the Qiagen OneStep RT-PCR kit. TCRdb reworked the public reads: Q25 trimming with fastp, MiXCR clone assembly, productive beta chains retained. Rows merge per CDR3 protein into single entries with the most common DNA and genes. The sample profile shows around 800,000 distinct CDR3 sequences; 35% to 40% of them were found once. Together, the top ten hold 8.9% of the sample. Material: blood. The receptors originated from a man between 18 and 29 years old with Graves' hyperthyroidism.

This chain joins TRBV14 and TRBJ1-2; D remains ambiguous. CDR3 length equals 13 residues. The V end lost 0 bases, the J end lost 8 bases, and 10 bases lay between the germline ends. Germline V gene lookup returns CDR1 SGHDN and CDR2 FVKESK. The CDR3 DNA sequence: TGTGCCAGCAGCCAAGAAGTTTTCCGGGGCTACACCTTC. Translating it yields CASSQEVFRGYTF.

Many counts were recorded for this clonotype. This rearrangement joins TRBV10-3 to TRBJ2-7; D is possibly TRBD2 (5 bases). CDR1 ENHRY and CDR2 SYGVKD come from the germline V gene. Between the trimmed V and J ends, which lost 8 bases and 3 bases, there was a span of 11 bases. The length of the CDR3 is 12 residues. CDR3 nucleotide sequence: TGTGCCATCTCGCCGGAGGACTACGAGCAGTACTTC. Its protein product is CAISPEDYEQYF.

The CDR3 DNA reads TGTGCCATCAGTGAGGAGGCCCGGGGGCTCGGCACTGAAGCTTTCTTT. Residues: CAISEEARGLGTEAFF. The J gene is TRBJ1-1, the V gene TRBV10-3; TRBD1 is a possible D gene (6 bases). The CDR3 totals 16 residues. Per the germline V gene, CDR1 is ENHRY and CDR2 is SYGVKD. V lost 2 bases to trimming and J lost 4 bases, with 17 bases between them.

The CDR3 is CSSLGTVSYEQYF. As DNA, the CDR3 is TGCAGCAGTCTCGGGACCGTTTCCTACGAGCAGTACTTC. This chain links TRBV29-1 with TRBJ2-7; D assignment may be TRBD1 or TRBD2 (5 bases each). CDR1 is SQVTM, CDR2 ANQGSEA, per germline. The length of the CDR3 is 13 residues. Between the trimmed V and J ends, which lost 8 bases and 1 base, there was a span of 15 bases.

This clonotype was observed at least ten times. The chain has TRBV29-1 and TRBJ2-6; 9 nucleotides align to TRBD1. Germline CDR1 reads SQVTM; CDR2 reads ANQGSEA. Losses at the gene ends were 3 bases for V and 0 bases for J; bases not matched to a gene: 3. This CDR3 has 16 amino acids. The CDR3 loop is CSVETGGASGANVLTF. The CDR3 nucleotides read TGCAGCGTTGAGACAGGGGGGGCCTCTGGGGCCAACGTCCTGACTTTC.

This clonotype has only one observation. The J gene is TRBJ1-1, the V gene TRBV15; 11 nucleotides line up with TRBD1. The CDR3 runs 17 residues. CDR1 and CDR2 from the germline V gene are LNHNV and YYDKDF (reference sequence). The junction had 11 bases not matched to a gene; V was cut back by 3 bases and J by 5 bases. This chain's CDR3 is CATSSVGTGGRRTEAFF. The DNA for the CDR3 is TGTGCCACCAGCAGCGTAGGGACAGGGGGGAGAAGGACTGAAGCTTTCTTT.

V usage is TRBV20-1 and J usage is TRBJ1-6; TRBD1 might be the D (5 bases). From germline, CDR1 is DFQATT and CDR2 SNEGSKA (reference sequence). Trimming took 0 bases from V and 7 from J, leaving 16 bases between them. This CDR3 spans 16 amino acids. This CDR3 is CSARDLISGPNSPLHF. The CDR3 DNA reads TGCAGTGCTAGAGATCTTATATCAGGGCCAAATTCACCCCTCCACTTT.

V and J are TRBV10-3 and TRBJ2-7, with TRBD2 matching 10 bases. The CDR3 totals 17 residues. Germline assignment: CDR1 ENHRY and CDR2 SYGVKD. The V and J ends lost 0 bases and 5 bases, in that order; junction bases with no gene match: 10. The CDR3 DNA follows: TGTGCCATCAGTGAGTCCGGAGGTACACTAGCGGGAAACGAGCAGTACTTC. Translating it yields CAISESGGTLAGNEQYF.

Of note for this clonotype: The junction departs from the called germline gene at one end, perhaps through a read error. The chain employs TRBV5-4 and TRBJ2-7; no reliable D call. The V gene's germline CDR1 is SGHNT and CDR2 YYREEE (reference sequence). The CDR3 is 14 residues long. The CDR3 region has the DNA TGTGCCAGCAGTTCCGATGGTTTCTACAACGAGCGGTACTTC. Translating gives CASSSDGFYNERYF.

This clonotype appeared a few times. V and J are TRBV6-5 and TRBJ1-2, with D tentatively TRBD1 (6 bases). The CDR3 consists of 14 residues. Between the trimmed V and J ends, which lost 7 bases and 6 bases, there was a span of 18 bases. CDR1 MNHEY and CDR2 SVGAGI come from the germline V gene. CDR3 amino acids: CASNKKGGSDGYTF. The CDR3 DNA sequence: TGTGCCAGCAATAAAAAGGGGGGCAGTGATGGCTACACCTTC.

This clonotype was seen a handful of times. The V and J genes are TRBV2 and TRBJ1-1, with 7 bases fitting TRBD1. CDR3 length: 16 residues. Trimming at V came to 2 bases and at J to 1 base, leaving 7 bases not matched to a gene. CDR1 and CDR2 (germline): SNHLY, FYNNEI. CDR3: CASSESRTGRNTEAFF. The CDR3 bases are TGTGCCAGCAGTGAAAGCCGGACAGGAAGGAACACTGAAGCTTTCTTT.

The rearrangement joins TRBV6-4 to TRBJ2-7; D is perhaps TRBD1 or TRBD2 (6 bases each). The CDR3 has 16 residues. Germline lookup yields CDR1 MRHNA and CDR2 SNTAGT. V gave up 5 bases and J gave up 2 bases, with 19 bases separating them. CDR3 bases: TGTGCCAGCAGTCCCGTAGTCCTCGGGGGCACCTACGAGCAGTACTTC. Protein sequence: CASSPVVLGGTYEQYF.

The chain uses TRBV25-1 and TRBJ2-5; TRBD2 matches 10 bases. The V gene's germline CDR1 is MGHDK and CDR2 SYGVNS. With V trimmed by 7 bases and J by 1 base, 9 bases remained unmatched. This CDR3 has 16 amino acids. The CDR3: CASTPGPSGGQETQYF. The CDR3 DNA sequence: TGTGCCAGCACCCCCGGACCTAGCGGGGGCCAAGAGACCCAGTACTTC.

This clonotype was seen more than once but under ten times. The V and J genes are TRBV6-1 and TRBJ2-7, with a possible D match to TRBD1 (5 bases). V shed 6 bases and J shed 6 bases, with 9 bases lying between them. Per the germline V gene, CDR1 is MNHNS and CDR2 is SASEGT. The CDR3 runs to 11 residues. CDR3 DNA sequence: TGTGCCAGCAGAAAGGGGCTCGAGCAGTACTTC. The encoded protein is CASRKGLEQYF.

The chain links TRBV12-3 or TRBV12-4 to TRBJ1-2; 9 nucleotides line up with TRBD1. This CDR3 has 13 amino acids. V was pared by 6 bases and J by 7 bases, with 6 bases of the junction left unmatched. This CDR3 is CASRSGQGTGYTF. The CDR3 region has the DNA TGTGCCAGCAGATCCGGACAGGGGACTGGCTACACCTTC.

Turning to this clonotype: Sequence at one end of the junction differs from germline and may be a read error. This chain connects TRBV7-9 to TRBJ2-2, with no clear D. Germline V CDR1 and CDR2: SEHNR, FQNEAQ (reference sequence). The CDR3 loop spans 16 amino acids. The CDR3 spells CASSLGRLGVYNEQFF. The CDR3 nucleotides are TGTGCCAGCAGCTTAGGTAGGCTAGGAGTCTACAATGAGCAGTTTTTT.

V is TRBV6-5 and J is TRBJ1-2; possibly TRBD1 for D (6 bases). The CDR3 runs to 15 residues. V lost 6 bases, J lost 1 base, and 15 bases lay in between. Per the germline V gene, CDR1 is MNHEY and CDR2 is SVGAGI. CDR3 in DNA: TGTGCCAGCAGGAAAACCACAGGGAGTAACTATGGCTACACCTTC. Amino acids: CASRKTTGSNYGYTF.

This clonotype was detected ten times or more. This rearrangement joins TRBV29-1 to TRBJ2-7; unclear D gene. CDR1 SQVTM and CDR2 ANQGSEA come from the germline V gene. Trimming shortened V by 6 bases and J by 4 bases, and 10 bases separated the two germline ends. CDR3 size: 11 residues. This chain's CDR3 is CSVCNDYEQYF. The CDR3 nucleotides read TGCAGCGTCTGCAACGATTACGAGCAGTACTTC.

The chain joins TRBV6-5 to TRBJ1-1; 7 positions agree with TRBD1. The V gene end was trimmed by 7 bases and the J gene end by 5 bases; junction bases not matched to a gene: 10. The germline CDR1 and CDR2 sequences are MNHEY and SVGAGI. The CDR3 contains 14 residues. The CDR3: CASNTGPGGTEAFF. In DNA form, the CDR3 reads TGTGCCAGCAACACCGGGCCAGGGGGGACTGAAGCTTTCTTT.

This clonotype was seen a single time. CDR3 amino acids: CAISWAGVDQETQHF. CDR3 DNA sequence: TGTGCCATCTCCTGGGCAGGGGTGGACCAAGAGACCCAGCATTTT. The rearrangement joins TRBV10-3 to TRBJ1-5, with D perhaps matching TRBD1 (6 bases). The germline V gene encodes CDR1 ENHRY and CDR2 SYGVKD. The CDR3 is made up of 15 amino acids. V lost 8 bases and J 11 bases, leaving 25 bases between the germline ends.

The chain couples TRBV24-1 to TRBJ2-2; 10 nucleotides line up with TRBD1. This CDR3 has 14 residues. The germline gives CDR1 KGHDR, CDR2 SFDVKD. V shed 11 bases, J shed 5 bases, and the junction held 7 bases outside the gene matches. The CDR3 sequence is CASRRDRGTGELFF. In nucleotides, the CDR3 is TGTGCCAGCAGAAGGGACAGGGGTACCGGGGAGCTGTTTTTT.